Shown below are 29 T cell receptor beta chains from a single sample sequenced in a study of blood T cell repertoires in COVID-19. Sequencing was performed with immunoSEQ multiplex PCR; in TCRdb, only in-frame clones are kept and a portion is missing. This table holds about 150,000 clones, approximately 80% found once. Sequences were obtained from peripheral blood. All receptors come from a man aged 50 to 59 with acute or convalescent COVID-19.

In this sample, this clone turned up a few times. The same CDR3 can be traced to other DNA sequences in this sample. V usage is TRBV2 and J usage is TRBJ1-5, with D possibly matching TRBD1 (5 bases). The CDR3 runs to 13 residues. V dropped 3 bases and J dropped 6 bases, with 9 bases sitting between them. CDR1 is SNHLY, CDR2 FYNNEI, per germline. The CDR3 reads CASSDGGGQPQHF. Written as DNA, the CDR3 is TGTGCCAGCAGTGACGGGGGAGGTCAGCCCCAGCATTTT. Together with reference TRBV2 and TRBJ1-5, the CDR3 gives the full variable domain: EPEVTQTPSHQVTQMGQEVILRCVPISNHLYFYWYRQILGQKVEFLVSFYNNEISEKSEIFDDQFSVERPDGSNFTLKIRSTKLEDSAMYFCASSDGGGQPQHFGDGTRLSIL.

The rearrangement uses TRBV28 and TRBJ1-1; perhaps TRBD1 as D (6 bases). From germline, CDR1 is MDHEN and CDR2 SYDVKM. This CDR3 contains 15 residues. V lost 2 bases and J lost 0, with 10 bases in between. DNA for the CDR3: TGTGCCAGCAGTTTAGGGGGGGCTGTGAACACTGAAGCTTTCTTT. Translating gives CASSLGGAVNTEAFF.

The CDR3 DNA follows: TGTGCCAGCAGCTTCCAGGGGGCGCGGGGGGAGACCCAGTACTTC. Translation: CASSFQGARGETQYF. The rearrangement joins TRBV7-6 to TRBJ2-5, with D possibly TRBD1 on 8 matching bases. CDR1 SGHVS and CDR2 FNYEAQ come from the germline V gene. Trimming shortened V by 3 bases and J by 5 bases, and 16 bases separated the two germline ends. This CDR3 spans 15 amino acids.

As DNA, the CDR3 is TGTGCCAGCAGTTTACGGATGACAGGGGGAGCTTTCTTT. It yields the protein CASSLRMTGGAFF. J is TRBJ1-1 and V is TRBV12-3 or TRBV12-4, with 9 bases identical to TRBD1. V shed 2 bases, J shed 10 bases, and the junction held 5 bases outside the gene matches. The CDR3 consists of 13 residues.

The rearrangement links TRBV29-1 to TRBJ2-5; TRBD2 agrees at 7 bases. The junction had 9 bases not matched to a gene; V was cut back by 4 bases and J by 1 base. The germline CDR1 and CDR2 sequences are SQVTM and ANQGSEA. The CDR3 extends over 15 amino acids. The CDR3 protein is CSVVVGSGAQETQYF. CDR3 coding DNA: TGCAGCGTTGTTGTTGGAAGCGGGGCCCAAGAGACCCAGTACTTC.

CDR3 amino acids: CASSQAWGQENSPLHF. CDR3 coding DNA: TGTGCCAGCAGCCAAGCTTGGGGGCAGGAGAATTCACCCCTCCACTTT. The V gene is TRBV4-2, the J gene TRBJ1-6; tentative D call: TRBD1 (6 bases). The V end lost 1 base, the J end lost 7 bases, and 14 bases lay between the germline ends. The CDR3 is 16 amino acids. The germline V gene has CDR1 LGHNA and CDR2 YNFKEQ.

This chain connects TRBV14 to TRBJ2-3; TRBD2 aligns across 8 bases. The V gene's germline CDR1 is SGHDN and CDR2 FVKESK. The junction had 9 bases not matched to a gene; V was cut back by 8 bases and J by 2 bases. The CDR3 extends over 15 amino acids. CDR3 in DNA: TGTGCCAGCGGCGAAACTAGCGGTCTCACAGATACGCAGTATTTT. Its translation is CASGETSGLTDTQYF.

This clone was recorded only once. V gene TRBV6-5 combines with J gene TRBJ1-4; the match to TRBD1 covers 8 bases. Unmatched junction bases numbered 4, after V lost 2 bases and J lost 5 bases. The CDR3 covers 15 residues. Germline CDR1 reads MNHEY; CDR2 reads SVGAGI. The CDR3 loop is CASSYPGQGNEKLFF. In DNA form, the CDR3 reads TGTGCCAGCAGTTACCCCGGACAGGGAAATGAAAAACTGTTTTTT.

The chain couples TRBV11-2 to TRBJ1-6; 7 nucleotides agree with TRBD1. After removal of 5 bases from V and 4 bases from J, the junction contained 11 bases not matched to a gene. This CDR3 is built from 17 residues. Germline V lookup: CDR1 SGHAT, CDR2 FQNNGV. CDR3 in DNA: TGTGCCAGCAGCCGTATCACAGGGGCAGTATATAATTCACCCCTCCACTTT. It codes for CASSRITGAVYNSPLHF.

Written as DNA, the CDR3 is TGTGCCAGCTCAGGGTACAATGAGCAGTTCTTC. This sequence encodes CASSGYNEQFF. The chain has TRBV27 and TRBJ2-1; TRBD1 might be the D (5 bases). V lost 8 bases, J lost 4 bases, and 6 bases lay in between. The CDR3 contains 11 residues. CDR1 is MNHEY and CDR2 is SMNVEV in the germline V gene (reference sequence).

The rearrangement joins TRBV4-1 to TRBJ2-7; D ambiguous. In germline, CDR1 is MGHRA, CDR2 YSYEKL. V was shortened by 4 bases and J by 0 bases, with 10 bases between the two germline ends. The CDR3 covers 14 residues. The CDR3 DNA follows: TGCGCCAGCAGCCCGCCGGCTAGCTCCTACGAGCAGTACTTC. This gives the protein CASSPPASSYEQYF.

The chain uses TRBV29-1 and TRBJ2-3; 9 nucleotides line up with TRBD1. CDR1 is SQVTM and CDR2 is ANQGSEA in the germline V gene. The CDR3 has 17 amino acids. The V and J ends lost 4 bases and 4 bases, in that order; junction bases with no gene match: 15. CDR3 loop: CSVVYRGPGGSADTQYF. The CDR3, as DNA: TGCAGCGTTGTTTACAGGGGGCCAGGGGGGTCCGCAGATACGCAGTATTTT.

The chain combines TRBV13 with TRBJ2-2; maybe TRBD1 (5 bases). Germline CDR1 reads PRHDT; CDR2 reads FYEKMQ (reference sequence). CDR3 length equals 13 residues. V lost 5 bases and J lost 3, with 7 bases in between. The CDR3 nucleotides are TGTGCCAGCAGCCCGACAGACACCGGGGAGCTGTTTTTT. This translates into CASSPTDTGELFF.

The genes are TRBV6-5 and TRBJ1-4; 7 bases fit TRBD1. Trimming cost V 5 bases and J 3 bases; bases outside gene matches: 6. Germline lookup yields CDR1 MNHEY and CDR2 SVGAGI. The CDR3 is 15 amino acids. The CDR3, as DNA: TGTGCCAGCAGTACCACAGGGGCGGCTAATGAAAAACTGTTTTTT. Its translation: CASSTTGAANEKLFF.

This chain links TRBV7-2 with TRBJ1-6; TRBD1 agrees at 7 bases. The CDR3 consists of 15 residues. The V segment lost 4 bases and the J segment 6 bases; nucleotides outside the gene matches: 6. Germline CDR1 SGHTA, CDR2 FQGNSA. CDR3 nucleotides: TGTGCCAGCAGCTCAAGGGGGCAGAGTAATTCACCCCTCCACTTT. This sequence encodes CASSSRGQSNSPLHF.

This chain joins TRBV29-1 and TRBJ1-2; D is ambiguous. V was clipped by 4 bases and J by 5 bases, with 14 bases between them. The CDR3 extends over 13 amino acids. CDR1 and CDR2 from the germline V gene are SQVTM and ANQGSEA. CDR3 region: CSVGSGPLYGYTF. In DNA form, the CDR3 reads TGCAGCGTTGGGAGCGGTCCCCTGTATGGCTACACCTTC. The full variable domain, rest sourced from reference TRBV29-1 and TRBJ1-2, is SAVISQKPSRDICQRGTSLTIQCQVDSQVTMMFWYRQQPGQSLTLIATANQGSEATYESGFVIDKFPISRPNLTFSTLTVSNMSPEDSSIYLCSVGSGPLYGYTFGSGTRLTVV.

The chain combines TRBV9 with TRBJ1-2, with 7 bases matching TRBD1. V lost 3 bases and J lost 7; bases outside the gene matches: 12. CDR3 length equals 15 residues. The germline gives CDR1 SGDLS, CDR2 YYNGEE. CDR3 DNA sequence: TGTGCCAGCAGCGACCCCTTAGGGGGCGTAATTGGCTACACCTTC. Translating gives CASSDPLGGVIGYTF. The entire variable domain, with the rest obtained from reference TRBV9 and TRBJ1-2, is as follows: DSGVTQTPKHLITATGQRVTLRCSPRSGDLSVYWYQQSLDQGLQFLIQYYNGEERAKGNILERFSAQQFPDLHSELNLSSLELGDSALYFCASSDPLGGVIGYTFGSGTRLTVV.

V and J are TRBV3-1 (or the pseudogene TRBV3-2) and TRBJ1-1, with 8 bases fitting TRBD1. The CDR3 has 16 residues. J gave up 1 base and V 2 bases, and 6 bases lay outside the gene matches. Germline lookup yields CDR1 LGHDT and CDR2 YNNKEL (reference sequence). The DNA for the CDR3 is TGTGCCAGCAGCCAATGGTCCGGACAGGGGAACACTGAAGCTTTCTTT. Translated, it gives CASSQWSGQGNTEAFF.

The CDR3 coding sequence is TGTGCCAGCTCGATGGACAGGGGAGATGGCTACACCTTC. It translates to CASSMDRGDGYTF. This chain joins TRBV14 and TRBJ1-2; 9 bases line up with TRBD1. With V trimmed by 8 bases and J by 6 bases, 7 bases remained unmatched. The germline V gene has CDR1 SGHDN and CDR2 FVKESK. The CDR3 sequence is 13 residues long.

This clone was found a few times. The chain has TRBV7-8 and TRBJ2-7; D is uncertain. The CDR3 length is 15 residues. V was cut by 10 bases and J by 3 bases, with 22 bases left in between. CDR1 is SGHVS, CDR2 FQNEAQ, per germline. Here the CDR3 reads CATQTLQFTGYEQYF. In DNA, the CDR3 is TGTGCCACCCAAACACTTCAGTTCACGGGCTACGAGCAGTACTTC.

V gene TRBV5-1 combines with J gene TRBJ2-6; the match to TRBD1 covers 10 bases. This CDR3 has 18 amino acids. V lost 6 bases to trimming and J lost 1 base; unmatched junction nucleotides: 10. Germline V gene lookup returns CDR1 SGHRS and CDR2 YFSETQ. CDR3 nucleotide sequence: TGCGCCAGCAATGAGGTCCGGGACAGGGGATCTGGGGCCAACGTCCTGACTTTC. Its protein product is CASNEVRDRGSGANVLTF.

The count of this clone is one. This chain connects TRBV10-3 to TRBJ2-3, with TRBD2 matching over 9 bases. Germline V lookup: CDR1 ENHRY, CDR2 SYGVKD. Trimming took 3 bases from V and 2 from J; bases not matched to a gene: 15. This CDR3 is built from 19 residues. The CDR3 DNA reads TGTGCCATCAGTGATAGGCGGGGGGGCCTAGGGTTTGACACAGATACGCAGTATTTT. Translating it yields CAISDRRGGLGFDTDTQYF.

The J gene is TRBJ1-4, the V gene TRBV20-1; no clear D gene. CDR3 length equals 13 residues. Germline V gene data show CDR1 as DFQATT and CDR2 as SNEGSKA (reference sequence). Trimming shortened V by 3 bases and J by 3 bases, and 8 bases separated the two germline ends. DNA of the CDR3: TGCAGTGCTAGTTTCCTTTCTAATGAAAAACTGTTTTTT. It encodes CSASFLSNEKLFF.

Here the CDR3 DNA reads TGTGCCAGCAGCGCTCGACCGGATCCTAGGAATGAGCAGTTCTTC. Residues: CASSARPDPRNEQFF. This sequence joins TRBV9 and TRBJ2-1, with D uncertain. The germline V gene encodes CDR1 SGDLS and CDR2 YYNGEE. V gave up 3 bases and J gave up 7 bases, with 17 bases separating them. This CDR3 has 15 amino acids.

CDR3 bases: TGTGCCAGCACCGAGACAATCTCTGGAAACACCATATATTTT. Translation: CASTETISGNTIYF. This chain uses TRBV2 with TRBJ1-3; D is unresolved. V lost 7 bases to trimming and J lost 0 bases, with 10 bases between them. The CDR3 is 14 amino acids. Germline lookup yields CDR1 SNHLY and CDR2 FYNNEI.

This sequence joins TRBV18 and TRBJ2-7, with a weak D call TRBD1 (5 bases). Germline-derived CDR1 and CDR2 are KGHSH and LQKENI. Trimming cost V 1 base and J 5 bases, with 12 bases left between them. The CDR3 totals 14 residues. CDR3 sequence (DNA): TGTGCCAGCTCACCACAGGGGTTTGGCAACGAGCAGTACTTC. It yields the protein CASSPQGFGNEQYF.

CDR3: CASSTGQGIYGYTF. CDR3 bases: TGTGCCAGCAGCACGGGACAGGGAATCTATGGCTACACCTTC. The chain joins TRBV28 to TRBJ1-2; 9 bases agree with TRBD1. The germline V gene encodes CDR1 MDHEN and CDR2 SYDVKM. Losses at the gene ends were 6 bases for V and 4 bases for J; bases not matched to a gene: 6. This CDR3 has 14 amino acids.

The V gene is TRBV11-2, the J gene TRBJ1-5; D is unresolved. Germline CDR1 reads SGHAT; CDR2 reads FQNNGV. Between the trimmed V and J ends, which lost 3 bases and 2 bases, there was a span of 11 bases. The CDR3 is made up of 15 amino acids. In DNA form, the CDR3 reads TGTGCCAGCAGCTTGGAGGATAGTCGCAATCAGCCCCAGCATTTT. It yields the protein CASSLEDSRNQPQHF.

The genes are TRBV7-9 and TRBJ1-4; D possibly corresponds to TRBD1 (6 bases). The CDR3 extends over 16 amino acids. Germline assignment: CDR1 SEHNR and CDR2 FQNEAQ (reference sequence). V lost 1 base and J lost 6, with 15 bases in between. CDR3 bases: TGTGCCAGCAGCTTAGGGGCCCAGGGGCCAGATGAAAAACTGTTTTTT. It codes for CASSLGAQGPDEKLFF.